The rows below give T cell receptor beta chains drawn from one sample of a study of shared clonotypes between healthy human individuals. Produced via immunoSEQ multiplex PCR; TCRdb's table is partial and in-frame only. The table has millions of clones, 85% to 95% seen once; the top ten hold 0.13%. The sequencing sample was made of naive CD4+ T cells sorted from blood. The receptors originated from a man younger than 35 in good health. Each CDR3 is given with its conserved first and last residue. The D gene is left open where the match is weak. A row's size may be missing; if present it is once, few, many or a size class.

abundance: -
d_gene: TRBD1
j_gene: TRBJ1-2
v_gene: TRBV7-9
CDR3nt: TGTGCCAGCAGCTTAGCCACAGGGGGCGCGGGGTATGGCTACACCTTC
CDR3aa: CASSLATGGAGYGYTF

abundance: -
d_gene: -
j_gene: TRBJ2-7
v_gene: TRBV20-1
CDR3nt: TGCAGTGCTAAAAGGGCCGTGGAGCAGTACTTC
CDR3aa: CSAKRAVEQYF

abundance: -
d_gene: -
j_gene: TRBJ2-7
v_gene: TRBV27
CDR3nt: TGTGCCAGCAGCGGGACACCTTCCTACGAGCAGTACTTC
CDR3aa: CASSGTPSYEQYF

abundance: once
d_gene: -
j_gene: TRBJ2-2
v_gene: TRBV9
CDR3nt: TGTGCCAGCAGCGTAGCGTGGGGCGGGGAGCTGTTTTTT
CDR3aa: CASSVAWGGELFF

abundance: -
d_gene: TRBD2
j_gene: TRBJ2-7
v_gene: TRBV5-1
CDR3nt: TGCGCCAGCAGCCCAACTAGCGGCAATTCCTACGAGCAGTACTTC
CDR3aa: CASSPTSGNSYEQYF

abundance: -
d_gene: -
j_gene: TRBJ2-2
v_gene: TRBV7-8
CDR3nt: TGTGCCAGCAGCTTAGAGTGGCAGGGCTTCACCGGGGAGCTGTTTTTT
CDR3aa: CASSLEWQGFTGELFF

abundance: -
d_gene: TRBD2
j_gene: TRBJ2-3
v_gene: TRBV5-1
CDR3nt: TGCGCCAGCAGCCCGGGACTAGCGGGAAGCACAGATACGCAGTATTTT
CDR3aa: CASSPGLAGSTDTQYF

abundance: -
d_gene: TRBD1
j_gene: TRBJ1-4
v_gene: TRBV2
CDR3nt: TGTGCCAGCATTACCGGGACAGGGGGCGAAAAACTGTTTTTT
CDR3aa: CASITGTGGEKLFF

abundance: -
d_gene: -
j_gene: TRBJ1-2
v_gene: TRBV2
CDR3nt: TGTGCCAGCAGGGCCGAGGGGGGGCTGTCCTATGGCTACACCTTC
CDR3aa: CASRAEGGLSYGYTF

abundance: -
d_gene: TRBD2
j_gene: TRBJ2-1
v_gene: TRBV29-1
CDR3nt: TGCAGCGTCTCCTCTAGCGGCAATGAGCAGTTCTTC
CDR3aa: CSVSSSGNEQFF

abundance: -
d_gene: TRBD1
j_gene: TRBJ1-6
v_gene: TRBV5-1
CDR3nt: TGCGCCAGCAGCTTGGACGGACAGGGGTCACCCCTCCACTTT
CDR3aa: CASSLDGQGSPLHF

abundance: -
d_gene: TRBD1
j_gene: TRBJ1-1
v_gene: TRBV14
CDR3nt: TGTGCCAGCAGCCAAGTTGGGACAGCGAACACTGAAGCTTTCTTT
CDR3aa: CASSQVGTANTEAFF

abundance: -
d_gene: -
j_gene: TRBJ1-2
v_gene: TRBV9
CDR3nt: TGTGCCAGCAGCGAACAGGGAAACTCTAACTATGGCTACACCTTC
CDR3aa: CASSEQGNSNYGYTF

abundance: -
d_gene: -
j_gene: TRBJ1-2
v_gene: TRBV6-5
CDR3nt: TGTGTCAGCAGTTACTCACCTGAGGGGCTCGGGAGCTACACCTTC
CDR3aa: CVSSYSPEGLGSYTF

abundance: -
d_gene: -
j_gene: TRBJ2-7
v_gene: TRBV6-1
CDR3nt: TGTGCCAGCATAACAGGGCAGCTCGGATCCTACGAGCAGTACTTC
CDR3aa: CASITGQLGSYEQYF

abundance: -
d_gene: TRBD1
j_gene: TRBJ1-3
v_gene: TRBV9
CDR3nt: TGTGCCAGCAGCGCCCAGGGACAGCCAGGAAACACCATATATTTT
CDR3aa: CASSAQGQPGNTIYF

abundance: -
d_gene: TRBD1
j_gene: TRBJ1-1
v_gene: TRBV9
CDR3nt: TGTGCCAGCAGCGTAGAGACAGGGGTCACTGAAGCTTTCTTT
CDR3aa: CASSVETGVTEAFF

abundance: -
d_gene: TRBD1
j_gene: TRBJ1-3
v_gene: TRBV5-4
CDR3nt: TGTGCCAGCCAACCAGGGGGCGTTGGAAACACCATATATTTT
CDR3aa: CASQPGGVGNTIYF

abundance: -
d_gene: TRBD2
j_gene: TRBJ2-5
v_gene: TRBV6-5
CDR3nt: TGTGCCAGCAAGTCGGGACTAGCGCAGGAGACCCAGTACTTC
CDR3aa: CASKSGLAQETQYF

abundance: -
d_gene: -
j_gene: TRBJ1-2
v_gene: TRBV27
CDR3nt: TGTGCCAGCAGTTTATCGACTACCTTCAACTATGGCTACACCTTC
CDR3aa: CASSLSTTFNYGYTF

abundance: -
d_gene: TRBD1
j_gene: TRBJ1-6
v_gene: TRBV6-5
CDR3nt: TGTGCCAGCAGTTCAGGGGGTGCCTATAATTCACCCCTCCACTTT
CDR3aa: CASSSGGAYNSPLHF

abundance: -
d_gene: TRBD1
j_gene: TRBJ1-4
v_gene: TRBV2
CDR3nt: TGTGCCAGCAGTGGGTACAGGGGTGCTAATGAAAAACTGTTTTTT
CDR3aa: CASSGYRGANEKLFF

abundance: -
d_gene: TRBD1
j_gene: TRBJ2-1
v_gene: TRBV19
CDR3nt: TGTGCCAGTAGGGAAACCGGGACAGGGGGAGCTGAGCAGTTCTTC
CDR3aa: CASRETGTGGAEQFF

abundance: -
d_gene: -
j_gene: TRBJ1-1
v_gene: TRBV10-3
CDR3nt: TGTGCCATCAGTGATCGAGGGGGGAACACTGAAGCTTTCTTT
CDR3aa: CAISDRGGNTEAFF

abundance: -
d_gene: TRBD2
j_gene: TRBJ2-5
v_gene: TRBV2
CDR3nt: TGTGCCAGCAGTGACCTAGCGGGAGGGCGCGAGTACTTC
CDR3aa: CASSDLAGGREYF

abundance: -
d_gene: -
j_gene: TRBJ2-5
v_gene: TRBV5-1
CDR3nt: TGCGCCAGCAGACGGGCTTTCCAAGAGACCCAGTACTTC
CDR3aa: CASRRAFQETQYF

abundance: -
d_gene: -
j_gene: TRBJ2-7
v_gene: TRBV7-2
CDR3nt: TGTGCCAGCAGCTTAACCTTTTCCGAGCAGTACTTC
CDR3aa: CASSLTFSEQYF

abundance: once
d_gene: TRBD1
j_gene: TRBJ1-1
v_gene: TRBV7-9
CDR3nt: TGTGCCAGCTTGCGGGACAGGGGCAACTCTGAAGCTTTCTTT
CDR3aa: CASLRDRGNSEAFF

abundance: -
d_gene: -
j_gene: TRBJ2-5
v_gene: TRBV7-2
CDR3nt: TGTGCCAGCAGCCCAGAGGGCTGGTACCAAGAGACCCAGTACTTC
CDR3aa: CASSPEGWYQETQYF

abundance: many
d_gene: -
j_gene: TRBJ1-2
v_gene: TRBV30
CDR3nt: TGTGCCTGGAGCGGGATCTATGGCTACACCTTC
CDR3aa: CAWSGIYGYTF

abundance: -
d_gene: TRBD1
j_gene: TRBJ1-1
v_gene: TRBV6-5
CDR3nt: TGTGCCAGCAGCCAGGGAGGGGGCCCGATTGAAGCTTTCTTT
CDR3aa: CASSQGGGPIEAFF

abundance: -
d_gene: -
j_gene: TRBJ2-7
v_gene: TRBV6-5
CDR3nt: TGTGCCAGCAGTTACGGCCCTTTCCCCACCTACGAGCAGTACTTC
CDR3aa: CASSYGPFPTYEQYF

abundance: -
d_gene: TRBD1
j_gene: TRBJ2-3
v_gene: TRBV7-9
CDR3nt: TGTGCCGGCGCCTCCGGGACAGGGGGCACAGATACGCAGTATTTT
CDR3aa: CAGASGTGGTDTQYF

abundance: -
d_gene: -
j_gene: TRBJ2-7
v_gene: TRBV6-5
CDR3nt: TGTACCAGCAGCCCTACAGGGTACCCCGCCTACGAGCAGTACTTC
CDR3aa: CTSSPTGYPAYEQYF

abundance: -
d_gene: -
j_gene: TRBJ1-1
v_gene: TRBV28
CDR3nt: TGTGCCAGCAGTTTAGGCGGAGGCGGGACTAACACTGAAGCTTTCTTT
CDR3aa: CASSLGGGGTNTEAFF

abundance: -
d_gene: -
j_gene: TRBJ1-2
v_gene: TRBV5-1
CDR3nt: TGCGCCAGCAGCTTGGGAGCGATTTCTAACTATGGCTACACCTTC
CDR3aa: CASSLGAISNYGYTF

abundance: once
d_gene: TRBD2
j_gene: TRBJ2-3
v_gene: TRBV5-1
CDR3nt: TGCGCCAGCAGCTTGGTTCTCGGGGGGGCCCCAGATACGCAGTATTTT
CDR3aa: CASSLVLGGAPDTQYF